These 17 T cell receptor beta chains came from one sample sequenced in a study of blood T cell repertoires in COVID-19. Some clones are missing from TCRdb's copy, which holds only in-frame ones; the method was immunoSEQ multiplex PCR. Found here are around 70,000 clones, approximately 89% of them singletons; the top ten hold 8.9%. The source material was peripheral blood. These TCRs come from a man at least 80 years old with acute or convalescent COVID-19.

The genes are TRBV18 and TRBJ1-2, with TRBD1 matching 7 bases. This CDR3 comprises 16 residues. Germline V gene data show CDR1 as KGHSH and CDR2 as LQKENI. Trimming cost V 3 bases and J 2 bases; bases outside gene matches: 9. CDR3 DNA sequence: TGTGCCAGCTCACCCTTCGACAGGGTAACAAACTATGGCTACACCTTC. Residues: CASSPFDRVTNYGYTF.

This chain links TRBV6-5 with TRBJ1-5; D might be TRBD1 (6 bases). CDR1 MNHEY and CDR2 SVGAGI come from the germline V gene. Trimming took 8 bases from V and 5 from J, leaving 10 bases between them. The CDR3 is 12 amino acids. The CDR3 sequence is CASQGRDQPQHF. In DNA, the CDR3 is TGTGCCAGCCAGGGGCGGGATCAGCCCCAGCATTTT.

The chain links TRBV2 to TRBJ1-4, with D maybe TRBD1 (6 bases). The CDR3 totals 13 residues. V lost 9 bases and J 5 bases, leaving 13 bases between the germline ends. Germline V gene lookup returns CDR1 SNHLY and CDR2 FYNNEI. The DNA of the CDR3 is TGTGCCAGTAACAGGGCTTCCAATGAAAAACTGTTTTTT. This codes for CASNRASNEKLFF.

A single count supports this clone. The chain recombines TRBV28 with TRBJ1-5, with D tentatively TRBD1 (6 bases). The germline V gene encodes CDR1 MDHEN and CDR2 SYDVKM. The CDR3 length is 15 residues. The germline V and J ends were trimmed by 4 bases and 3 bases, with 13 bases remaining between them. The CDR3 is CASSSTGRPNQPQHF. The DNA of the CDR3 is TGTGCCAGCAGTTCAACAGGGCGGCCCAATCAGCCCCAGCATTTT.

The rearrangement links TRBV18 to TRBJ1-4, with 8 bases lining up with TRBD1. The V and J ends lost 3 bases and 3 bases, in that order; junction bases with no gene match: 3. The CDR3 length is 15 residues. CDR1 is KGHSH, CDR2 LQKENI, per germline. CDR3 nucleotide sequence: TGTGCCAGCTCACCCAGACAGGGGCCTAATGAAAAACTGTTTTTT. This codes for CASSPRQGPNEKLFF.

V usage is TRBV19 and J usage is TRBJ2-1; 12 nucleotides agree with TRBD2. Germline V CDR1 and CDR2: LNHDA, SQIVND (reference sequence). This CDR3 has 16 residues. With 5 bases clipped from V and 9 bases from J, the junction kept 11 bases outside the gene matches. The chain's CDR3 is CASSRRASGGAGEQFF. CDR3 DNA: TGTGCCAGTAGTCGGAGGGCTAGCGGGGGGGCTGGTGAGCAGTTCTTC.

CDR3 region: CASKGRGADGYTF. For the CDR3, the DNA is TGTGCCAGCAAGGGCAGGGGCGCGGATGGCTACACCTTC. V gene TRBV2 combines with J gene TRBJ1-2; tentative D call: TRBD1 (6 bases). V was shortened by 7 bases and J by 6 bases, with 15 bases between the two germline ends. This CDR3 contains 13 residues. Germline assignment: CDR1 SNHLY and CDR2 FYNNEI.

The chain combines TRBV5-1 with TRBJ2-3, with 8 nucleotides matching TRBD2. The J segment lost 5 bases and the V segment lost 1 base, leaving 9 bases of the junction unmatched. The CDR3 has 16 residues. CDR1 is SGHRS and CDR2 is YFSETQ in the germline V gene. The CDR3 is CASSLNPAGGGDTQYF. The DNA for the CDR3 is TGCGCCAGCAGCTTGAACCCTGCGGGGGGAGGAGATACGCAGTATTTT.

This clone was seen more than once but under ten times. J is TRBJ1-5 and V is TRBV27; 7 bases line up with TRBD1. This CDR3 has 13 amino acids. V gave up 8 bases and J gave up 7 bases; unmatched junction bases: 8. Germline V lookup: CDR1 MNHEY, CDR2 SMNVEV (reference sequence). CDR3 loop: CASGGQLGQPQHF. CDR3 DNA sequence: TGTGCCAGCGGGGGACAGCTGGGACAGCCCCAGCATTTT.

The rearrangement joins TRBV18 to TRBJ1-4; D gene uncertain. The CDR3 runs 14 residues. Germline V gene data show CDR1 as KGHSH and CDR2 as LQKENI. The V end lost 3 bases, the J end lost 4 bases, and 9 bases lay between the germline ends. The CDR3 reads CASSPRQNNEKLFF. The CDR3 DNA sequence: TGTGCCAGCTCACCCAGGCAGAATAATGAAAAACTGTTTTTT.

The CDR3 region is CASSLAGTGGYEQYF. CDR3 sequence (DNA): TGCGCCAGCAGCTTGGCCGGGACAGGGGGGTACGAGCAGTACTTC. The chain couples TRBV5-1 to TRBJ2-7; 11 bases line up with TRBD1. V dropped 0 bases and J dropped 4; count of bases not matched to a gene: 3. The CDR3 spans 15 residues. Germline V gene sequence: CDR1 SGHRS, CDR2 YFSETQ.

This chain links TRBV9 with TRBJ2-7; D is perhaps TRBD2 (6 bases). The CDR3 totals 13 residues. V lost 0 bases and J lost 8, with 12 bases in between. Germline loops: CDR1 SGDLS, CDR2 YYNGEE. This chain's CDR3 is CASSVDGGTQQYF. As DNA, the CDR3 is TGTGCCAGCAGCGTAGATGGGGGGACCCAGCAGTACTTC.

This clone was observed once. CDR3 sequence reads: CASSTQGAGGYTF. In DNA form, the CDR3 reads TGCGCCAGCAGTACACAGGGGGCAGGTGGCTACACCTTC. This chain uses TRBV5-1 with TRBJ1-2; 9 bases map to TRBD1. The CDR3 has 13 residues. J gave up 7 bases and V 5 bases, and 6 bases lay outside the gene matches. Germline CDR1 and CDR2: SGHRS and YFSETQ.

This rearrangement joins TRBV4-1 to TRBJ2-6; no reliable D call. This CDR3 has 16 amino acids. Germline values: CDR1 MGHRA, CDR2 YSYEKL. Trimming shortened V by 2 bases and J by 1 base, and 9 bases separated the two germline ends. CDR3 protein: CASSQTPASGANVLTF. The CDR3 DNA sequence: TGCGCCAGCAGCCAAACACCCGCTTCTGGGGCCAACGTCCTGACTTTC.

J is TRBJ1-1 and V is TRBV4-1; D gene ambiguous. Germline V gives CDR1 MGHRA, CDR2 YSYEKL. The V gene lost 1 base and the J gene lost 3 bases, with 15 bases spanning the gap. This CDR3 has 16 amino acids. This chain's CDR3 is CASSQGRGVVDTEAFF. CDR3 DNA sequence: TGCGCCAGCAGCCAAGGACGGGGTGTTGTGGACACTGAAGCTTTCTTT.

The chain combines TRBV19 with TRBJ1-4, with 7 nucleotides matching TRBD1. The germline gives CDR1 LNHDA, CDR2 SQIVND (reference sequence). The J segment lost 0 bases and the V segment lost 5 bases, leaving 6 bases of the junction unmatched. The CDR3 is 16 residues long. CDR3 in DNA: TGTGCCAGTAGTGAACAGGGGCTCGCAACTAATGAAAAACTGTTTTTT. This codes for CASSEQGLATNEKLFF. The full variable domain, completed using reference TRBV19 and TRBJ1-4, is DGGITQSPKYLFRKEGQNVTLSCEQNLNHDAMYWYRQDPGQGLRLIYYSQIVNDFQKGDIAEGYSVSREKKESFPLTVTSAQKNPTAFYLCASSEQGLATNEKLFFGSGTQLSVL.

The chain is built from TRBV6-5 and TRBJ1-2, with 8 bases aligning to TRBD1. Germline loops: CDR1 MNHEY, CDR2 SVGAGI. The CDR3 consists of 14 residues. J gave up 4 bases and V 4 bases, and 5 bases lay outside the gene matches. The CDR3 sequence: CASSLGDRGYGYTF. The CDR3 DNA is TGTGCCAGCAGTTTGGGTGACAGGGGCTATGGCTACACCTTC.